One TCR beta chain is described in this entry. The antigen is not known. The repertoire was sequenced with immunoSEQ multiplex PCR; TCRdb's copy has only in-frame clones and lacks some. The data show 2,500,000 or so clones, with approximately 90% seen just once and 0.37% held by the top ten. The CDR3 spans 11 residues. The germline V and J ends were trimmed by 5 bases and 2 bases, with 3 bases remaining between them. Germline V gene lookup returns CDR1 SGHTA and CDR2 FQGNSA. The data derive from a study of shared clonotypes between healthy human individuals. Findings and limits, study-wide: It was only blood that was sampled, and tissue repertoires likely differ.

This receptor was taken from a young man in good health. Some clones in this sample may be carry-over from other donors' samples. V gene TRBV7-2 combines with J gene TRBJ2-5, with D uncertain. Sequencing was carried out using naive CD4+ T cells from PBMCs. Subset described: CD45RA+ positively selected. CDR3 nucleotides: TGTGCCAGCAGCGAACAAGAGACCCAGTACTTC. It specifies CASSEQETQYF. The whole variable domain, filled in from reference TRBV7-2 and TRBJ2-5, reads GAGVSQSPSNKVTEKGKDVELRCDPISGHTALYWYRQSLGQGLEFLIYFQGNSAPDKSGLPSDRFSAERTGGSVSTLTIQRTQQEDSAVYLCASSEQETQYFGPGTRLLVL.